This TCR beta chain was captured by sequencing in a study of cytomegalovirus exposure and HLA in healthy donors. Overall study findings and caveats: Relative to equally common others, HLA-associated TCR beta chains showed greater clonal expansion in a later analysis. The classifier reportedly diagnosed cytomegalovirus status with high sensitivity and specificity. In an earlier analysis, productive rearrangement rates for most beta V segments clustered near 87% or 30%.

The germline V gene has CDR1 SEHNR and CDR2 FQNEAQ (reference sequence). The germline V and J ends were trimmed by 4 bases and 0 bases, with 13 bases remaining between them. The CDR3 is 16 residues long. This PCR relied on a set of 60 Vbeta primers and 13 Jbeta primers. Methods used by the authors: In a later analysis, of 70 million to 85 million unique beta chains, 9 million to 11 million appeared in at least two donors. Sequenced by immunoSEQ multiplex PCR; TCRdb stores in-frame clones only, minus some. V and J calls and clone size are given by that table; D and trimming were obtained from the DNA. The repertoire has about 130,000 clones, around three fifths of them found once; the top ten carry 2.4%. With regard to this clone: Its specificity is not known.

This receptor was identified in a woman aged 35 to 49 in good health and CMV-seronegative. Sequenced input: PBMCs. The J gene is TRBJ1-3, the V gene TRBV7-9; maybe TRBD1 (5 bases). CDR3 protein: CASSSYIGDSGNTIYF. As DNA, the CDR3 is TGTGCCAGCAGCTCCTATATAGGGGACTCTGGAAACACCATATATTTT. The whole variable domain, filled in from reference TRBV7-9 and TRBJ1-3, reads DTGVSQNPRHKITKRGQNVTFRCDPISEHNRLYWYRQTLGQGPEFLTYFQNEAQLEKSRLLSDRFSAERPKGSFSTLEIQRTEQGDSAMYLCASSSYIGDSGNTIYFGEGSWLTVV.